A single sample gave rise to the 20 T cell receptor beta chains below, sequenced in a study of spatial heterogeneity in lung cancer. Regarding the study as a whole: In tumors, expanded intratumoral alpha and beta TCR counts tracked mutation counts.

Time point: sample taken at primary tumor resection. TCRdb re-analysed the 5' RACE reads in MiXCR, keeping a single row per CDR3 protein. This sample has about 9,200 distinct CDR3 sequences; about 8.8% occur once, and the top ten carry around 25%. These receptors have no known antigen. The input for sequencing was lung tumor tissue, taken at surgery. These receptors were collected from a male donor with early-stage non-small cell lung cancer.

This clonotype was counted many times. This sequence joins TRBV30 and TRBJ2-3; tentatively, D is TRBD1 or TRBD2 (5 bases each). Trimming took off 7 bases at V and 4 bases at J, with 12 bases between the two ends. The CDR3 runs 12 residues. Germline assignment: CDR1 GTSNPN and CDR2 SVGIG (reference sequence). In DNA, the CDR3 is TGTGCCTATAGGGACCTTGCAGATACGCAGTATTTT. Protein: CAYRDLADTQYF.

CDR3 DNA: TGTGCCAGCCGACCGGGGGACAGGGGGCGCACCGGGGAGCTGTTTTTT. Residues: CASRPGDRGRTGELFF. The chain joins TRBV2 to TRBJ2-2, with 12 bases matching TRBD1. V was pared by 8 bases and J by 4 bases, with 8 bases of the junction left unmatched. Germline CDR1 is SNHLY and CDR2 is FYNNEI. The CDR3 is 16 residues long. The full variable domain, rest sourced from reference TRBV2 and TRBJ2-2, is EPEVTQTPSHQVTQMGQEVILRCVPISNHLYFYWYRQILGQKVEFLVSFYNNEISEKSEIFDDQFSVERPDGSNFTLKIRSTKLEDSAMYFCASRPGDRGRTGELFFGEGSRLTVL.

This clonotype was recorded at least ten times. The DNA of the CDR3 is TGTGCCAGCAAGCAGGGGGCGGATGGAAACACCATATATTTT. It encodes CASKQGADGNTIYF. This sequence joins TRBV12-3 or TRBV12-4 and TRBJ1-3; 8 bases are shared with TRBD1. This CDR3 is built from 14 residues. The V segment lost 7 bases and the J segment 3 bases; nucleotides outside the gene matches: 5.

The chain combines TRBV4-3 with TRBJ2-5, with a weak D call TRBD1 (6 bases). This CDR3 is 14 amino acids long. Trimming removed 4 bases from V and 5 bases from J, with 14 bases in between. CDR1 LGHNA and CDR2 YSLEER come from the germline V gene. CDR3: CASSRTQRGETQYF. The CDR3 DNA is TGCGCCAGCAGCCGGACCCAGAGGGGGGAGACCCAGTACTTC.

This clonotype was counted ten times or more. The V call is TRBV6-5, the J call TRBJ1-5, with a tentative D call TRBD1 (5 bases). Germline-derived CDR1 and CDR2 are MNHEY and SVGAGI. V was cut by 6 bases and J by 4 bases, with 10 bases left in between. The length of the CDR3 is 13 residues. CDR3 loop: CASRTRGNQPQHF. CDR3 coding DNA: TGTGCCAGCAGAACTAGGGGTAATCAGCCCCAGCATTTT.

At least ten counts were recorded for this clonotype. The J gene is TRBJ1-2, the V gene TRBV18, with D possibly being TRBD1 (6 bases). Germline CDR1 KGHSH, CDR2 LQKENI. The CDR3 totals 14 residues. The ends were cut back, 6 bases at V and 0 bases at J, with 11 bases in the middle. The CDR3 here is CASSPGQTNYGYTF. CDR3 nucleotides: TGTGCCAGCTCTCCTGGACAGACTAACTATGGCTACACCTTC. The full variable domain, rest sourced from reference TRBV18 and TRBJ1-2, is NAGVMQNPRHLVRRRGQEARLRCSPMKGHSHVYWYRQLPEEGLKFMVYLQKENIIDESGMPKERFSAEFPKEGPSILRIQQVVRGDSAAYFCASSPGQTNYGYTFGSGTRLTVV.

There are many counts of this clonotype. The CDR3 bases are TGTGCCAGCAGCCCACAGGGGACAGGAGTAGACGAGCAGTACTTC. It codes for CASSPQGTGVDEQYF. The J gene is TRBJ2-7, the V gene TRBV9; TRBD1 matches at 8 bases. Germline V gives CDR1 SGDLS, CDR2 YYNGEE. CDR3 length: 15 amino acids. The trim removed 4 bases at V and 5 bases at J, leaving 11 bases unmatched.

This clonotype was counted at least ten times. The CDR3 reads CSARNTGELFF. The DNA of the CDR3 is TGCAGTGCTAGGAACACCGGGGAGCTGTTTTTT. The chain combines TRBV20-1 with TRBJ2-2; D is undetermined. V was trimmed by 3 bases and J by 1 base, leaving 0 bases between them. Germline CDR1 is DFQATT and CDR2 is SNEGSKA (reference sequence). This CDR3 is built from 11 residues.

This clonotype was seen a few times. The chain has TRBV3-1 and TRBJ2-7, with no clear D. The CDR3 is 14 residues long. Germline V gives CDR1 LGHDT, CDR2 YNNKEL (reference sequence). Trimming took 2 bases from V and 1 from J, leaving 9 bases between them. This CDR3 reads CASSQSKASYEQYF. In DNA, the CDR3 is TGTGCCAGCAGCCAAAGTAAGGCGTCCTACGAGCAGTACTTC.

This clonotype is medium-sized within its sample. This chain links TRBV20-1 with TRBJ2-3; TRBD1 or TRBD2 may be the D gene (5 bases each). The germline gives CDR1 DFQATT, CDR2 SNEGSKA (reference sequence). The CDR3 has 13 amino acids. V was trimmed by 1 base and J by 5 bases, leaving 10 bases between them. The CDR3 DNA is TGCAGTGCTAGAGGGGACGGGATAGATACGCAGTATTTT. This codes for CSARGDGIDTQYF.

This clonotype was recorded at least ten times. This sequence joins TRBV7-2 and TRBJ2-7; D might be TRBD2 (6 bases). The CDR3 is 14 residues long. The V and J ends lost 5 bases and 2 bases respectively, with 13 bases between them. Germline CDR1 SGHTA, CDR2 FQGNSA. CDR3 in amino acids: CASSPSGTAYEQYF. The CDR3 nucleotides read TGTGCCAGCAGCCCCTCCGGGACTGCCTACGAGCAGTACTTC.

In this sample, this clonotype turned up a few times. In DNA, the CDR3 is TGCAGCACATTCGGGGAGTTCGCAGATACGCAGTATTTT. This encodes CSTFGEFADTQYF. The gene calls are TRBV29-1 and TRBJ2-3; D might be TRBD2 (5 bases). Trimming shortened V by 8 bases and J by 4 bases, and 16 bases separated the two germline ends. Looked up from germline, CDR1 is SQVTM and CDR2 is ANQGSEA. The CDR3 extends over 13 amino acids.

Ten or more counts support this clonotype. This chain connects TRBV5-1 to TRBJ2-3; tentative D call: TRBD2 (6 bases). Trimming took off 4 bases at V and 2 bases at J, with 20 bases between the two ends. The CDR3 sequence is 17 residues long. CDR1 and CDR2 from the germline V gene are SGHRS and YFSETQ. CDR3 nucleotides: TGCGCCAGCAGCCCAGCGGGCGTAGGACGGCACACAGATACGCAGTATTTT. It encodes CASSPAGVGRHTDTQYF.

This clonotype was observed many times. This CDR3 reads CAIKGGNEQFF. CDR3 DNA: TGTGCCATCAAGGGGGGCAATGAGCAGTTCTTC. The chain combines TRBV10-3 with TRBJ2-1; tentatively, D is TRBD1 or TRBD2 (6 bases each). Trimming removed 7 bases from V and 6 bases from J, with 7 bases in between. The CDR3 consists of 11 residues. Germline CDR1 reads ENHRY; CDR2 reads SYGVKD.

This clonotype was seen many times. V is TRBV20-1 and J is TRBJ2-7; 9 bases are shared with TRBD2. This CDR3 is built from 12 residues. Germline V gene data show CDR1 as DFQATT and CDR2 as SNEGSKA (reference sequence). The CDR3 loop reads CSVSGSPYEQYF. The CDR3 nucleotides are TGCAGCGTTAGCGGGAGCCCCTACGAGCAGTACTTC.

By share, this clonotype ranks as medium-sized. The chain uses TRBV11-2 and TRBJ1-1; tentative D call: TRBD1 (6 bases). Deletions cut 7 bases from V and 5 bases from J, with 23 bases between. Per germline, CDR1 SGHAT and CDR2 FQNNGV. The CDR3 totals 16 residues. The CDR3 DNA reads as TGTGCCAGCACCAACTCCCCCATGGGAGGGGGAACTGAAGCTTTCTTT. Translating gives CASTNSPMGGGTEAFF.

This clonotype is labeled as medium-sized (0.01 to 0.1%). The chain is built from TRBV6-5 and TRBJ1-5, with 8 positions matching TRBD1. Trimming at V came to 4 bases and at J to 0 bases, leaving 2 bases not matched to a gene. The CDR3 loop spans 15 amino acids. Germline V lookup: CDR1 MNHEY, CDR2 SVGAGI. CDR3 region: CASSSGTGSNQPQHF. The CDR3 region has the DNA TGTGCCAGCAGTTCCGGGACAGGTAGCAATCAGCCCCAGCATTTT.

This clonotype came up many times. The genes are TRBV28 and TRBJ2-7, with D unresolved. This CDR3 has 10 amino acids. Germline loops: CDR1 MDHEN, CDR2 SYDVKM. V lost 5 bases and J 7 bases, leaving 6 bases between the germline ends. The CDR3 nucleotides are TGTGCCAGCAGTCCAAGGGAGCAGTACTTC. This codes for CASSPREQYF.

This clonotype is deemed large (0.1 to 1%). J is TRBJ2-2 and V is TRBV29-1; D gene uncertain. CDR1 SQVTM and CDR2 ANQGSEA come from the germline V gene. The CDR3 extends over 12 amino acids. The germline V and J ends were trimmed by 4 bases and 1 base, with 4 bases remaining between them. CDR3 DNA sequence: TGCAGCGTTGGACAGAACACCGGGGAGCTGTTTTTT. It is translated as CSVGQNTGELFF.

This clonotype was detected ten times or more. V gene TRBV29-1 combines with J gene TRBJ2-4; the D is unclear. V was pared by 7 bases and J by 8 bases, with 15 bases between. This CDR3 has 12 residues. Germline CDR1 is SQVTM and CDR2 is ANQGSEA. CDR3 nucleotide sequence: TGCAGCGCCGGACCTCCGAAGGACATTCAGTACTTC. This codes for CSAGPPKDIQYF.